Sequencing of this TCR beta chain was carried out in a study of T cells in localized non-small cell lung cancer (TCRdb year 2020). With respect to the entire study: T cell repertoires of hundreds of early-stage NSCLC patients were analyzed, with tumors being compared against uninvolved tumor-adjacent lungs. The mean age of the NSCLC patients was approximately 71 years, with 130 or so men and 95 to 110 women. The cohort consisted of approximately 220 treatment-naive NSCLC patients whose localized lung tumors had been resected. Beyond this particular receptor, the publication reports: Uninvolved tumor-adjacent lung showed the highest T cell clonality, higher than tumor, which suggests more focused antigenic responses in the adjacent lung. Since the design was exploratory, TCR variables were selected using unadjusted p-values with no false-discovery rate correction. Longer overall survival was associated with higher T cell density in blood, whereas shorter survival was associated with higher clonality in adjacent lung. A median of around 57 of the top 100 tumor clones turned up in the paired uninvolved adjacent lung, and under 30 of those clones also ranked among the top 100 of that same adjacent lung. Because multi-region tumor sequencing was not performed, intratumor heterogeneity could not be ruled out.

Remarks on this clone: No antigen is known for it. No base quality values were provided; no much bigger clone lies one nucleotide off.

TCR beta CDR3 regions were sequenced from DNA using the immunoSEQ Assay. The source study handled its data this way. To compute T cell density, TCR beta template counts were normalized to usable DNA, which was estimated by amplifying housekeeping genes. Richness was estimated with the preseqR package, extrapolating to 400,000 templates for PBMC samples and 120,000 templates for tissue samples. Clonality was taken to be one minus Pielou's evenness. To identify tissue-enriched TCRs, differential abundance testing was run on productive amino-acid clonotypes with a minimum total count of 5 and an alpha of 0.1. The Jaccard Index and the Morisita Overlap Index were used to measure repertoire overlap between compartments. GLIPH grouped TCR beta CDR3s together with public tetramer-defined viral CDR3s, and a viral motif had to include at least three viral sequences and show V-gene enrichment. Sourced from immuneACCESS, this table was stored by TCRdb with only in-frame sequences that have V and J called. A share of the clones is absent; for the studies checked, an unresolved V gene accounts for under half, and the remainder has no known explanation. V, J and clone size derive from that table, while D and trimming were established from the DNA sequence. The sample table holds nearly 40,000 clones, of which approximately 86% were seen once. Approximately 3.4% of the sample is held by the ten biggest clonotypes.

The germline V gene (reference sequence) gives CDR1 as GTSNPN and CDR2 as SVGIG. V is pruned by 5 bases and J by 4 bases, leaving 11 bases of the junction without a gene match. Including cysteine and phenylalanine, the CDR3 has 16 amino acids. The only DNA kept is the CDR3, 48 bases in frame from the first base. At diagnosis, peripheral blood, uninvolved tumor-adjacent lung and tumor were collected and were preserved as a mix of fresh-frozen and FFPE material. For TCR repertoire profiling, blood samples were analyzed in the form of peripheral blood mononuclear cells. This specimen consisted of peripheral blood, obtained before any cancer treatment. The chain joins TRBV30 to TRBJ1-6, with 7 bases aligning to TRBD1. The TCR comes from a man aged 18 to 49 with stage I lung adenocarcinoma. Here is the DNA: TGTGCCTGGGCGGTTACAGGGGTGATTTATAATTCACCCCTCCACTTT. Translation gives CAWAVTGVIYNSPLHF. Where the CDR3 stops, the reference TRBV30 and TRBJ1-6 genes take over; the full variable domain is SQTIHQWPATLVQPVGSPLSLECTVEGTSNPNLYWYRQAAGRGLQLLFYSVGIGQISSEVPQNLSASRPQDRQFILSSKKLLLSDSGFYLCAWAVTGVIYNSPLHFGNGTRLTVT.